This TCR beta chain was documented in a study of T cell changes during pregnancy in multiple sclerosis. CDR3 length equals 16 residues. Germline-derived CDR1 and CDR2 are SGHAT and FQNNGV. V gave up 3 bases and J gave up 7 bases; unmatched junction bases: 11. Produced via immunoSEQ multiplex PCR; TCRdb's table is partial and in-frame only. In the table there are about 39,000 clones, under 90% of which are singletons. The clonotype comes from a female donor with multiple sclerosis, enrolled in a pregnancy study. The chain uses TRBV11-2 and TRBJ1-4, with 7 bases fitting TRBD1. The sequencing here drew on CD4+ T cells from peripheral blood mononuclear cells, taken before pregnancy. CDR3 in amino acids: CASSFNDWQGGEKLFF. The CDR3 nucleotides are TGTGCCAGCAGCTTTAATGACTGGCAGGGGGGTGAAAAACTGTTTTTT.